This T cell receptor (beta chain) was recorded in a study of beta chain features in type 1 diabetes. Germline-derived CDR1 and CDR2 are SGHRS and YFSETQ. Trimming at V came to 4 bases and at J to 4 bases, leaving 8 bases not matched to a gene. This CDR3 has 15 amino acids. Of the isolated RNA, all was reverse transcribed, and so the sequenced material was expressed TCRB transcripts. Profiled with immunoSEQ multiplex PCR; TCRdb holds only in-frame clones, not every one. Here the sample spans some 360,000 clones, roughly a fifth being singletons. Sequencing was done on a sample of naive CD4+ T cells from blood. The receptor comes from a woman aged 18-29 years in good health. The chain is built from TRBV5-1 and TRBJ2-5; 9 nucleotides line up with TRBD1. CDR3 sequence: CASSHGDRELETQYF. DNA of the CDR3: TGCGCCAGCAGCCACGGGGACAGGGAGTTAGAGACCCAGTACTTC. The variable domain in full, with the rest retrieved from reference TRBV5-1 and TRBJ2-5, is KAGVTQTPRYLIKTRGQQVTLSCSPISGHRSVSWYQQTPGQGLQFLFEYFSETQRNKGNFPGRFSGRQFSNSRSEMNVSTLELGDSALYLCASSHGDRELETQYFGPGTRLLVL.